The 26 T cell receptor beta chains below were found in one sample sequenced in a study of blood T cell repertoires in COVID-19. The protocol was immunoSEQ multiplex PCR, while the TCRdb copy is restricted to in-frame clones and leaves out a portion. Of about 290,000 clones in the sample, approximately 88% were seen once. The source material was peripheral blood. All receptors derive from a woman in her thirties or forties who had recovered from COVID-19.

The V call is TRBV2, the J call TRBJ2-2; 11 nucleotides line up with TRBD2. This CDR3 contains 18 residues. V lost 0 bases and J lost 5; bases outside the gene matches: 8. Per germline, CDR1 SNHLY and CDR2 FYNNEI. The CDR3 nucleotides read TGTGCCAGCAGTGAAGCCGTTAGCGGGAGGGCCGGGACCGGGGAGCTGTTTTTT. This sequence encodes CASSEAVSGRAGTGELFF.

Only a few counts were recorded for this clone. The chain carries TRBV7-3 and TRBJ2-1; 9 nucleotides agree with TRBD1. The CDR3 has 14 amino acids. The V gene's germline CDR1 is SGHTA and CDR2 FQGTGA. Trimming at V came to 5 bases and at J to 9 bases, leaving 8 bases not matched to a gene. The CDR3 region has the DNA TGTGCCAGCAGCCCGGGACAGGGACACGGTGAGCAGTTCTTC. This encodes CASSPGQGHGEQFF.

The V gene is TRBV18, the J gene TRBJ2-7, with TRBD1 as a possible D gene (5 bases). Trimming cost V 0 bases and J 0 bases, with 15 bases left between them. Per germline, CDR1 KGHSH and CDR2 LQKENI. The length of the CDR3 is 17 residues. As DNA, the CDR3 is TGTGCCAGCTCACCACCGGGGCGGTCCAAGAGCTCCTACGAGCAGTACTTC. Protein: CASSPPGRSKSSYEQYF. The complete variable domain, with remaining parts taken from reference TRBV18 and TRBJ2-7, reads NAGVMQNPRHLVRRRGQEARLRCSPMKGHSHVYWYRQLPEEGLKFMVYLQKENIIDESGMPKERFSAEFPKEGPSILRIQQVVRGDSAAYFCASSPPGRSKSSYEQYFGPGTRLTVT.

The genes are TRBV5-1 and TRBJ2-1; 7 bases fit TRBD2. The germline gives CDR1 SGHRS, CDR2 YFSETQ. The CDR3 runs 13 residues. J lost 10 bases, V lost 0 bases, and 4 bases had no gene match. CDR3: CASSLAGGREQFF. CDR3 nucleotides: TGCGCCAGCAGCTTGGCGGGAGGTCGAGAGCAGTTCTTC.

CDR3 loop: CASSVGTGYQPQHF. CDR3 nucleotide sequence: TGTGCCAGCAGTGTAGGGACAGGGTATCAGCCCCAGCATTTT. This chain connects TRBV25-1 to TRBJ1-5, with TRBD1 matching over 9 bases. The CDR3 contains 14 residues. In germline, CDR1 is MGHDK, CDR2 SYGVNS. The V segment lost 4 bases and the J segment 5 bases; nucleotides outside the gene matches: 3. Full variable domain (missing parts from reference TRBV25-1 and TRBJ1-5): EADIYQTPRYLVIGTGKKITLECSQTMGHDKMYWYQQDPGMELHLIHYSYGVNSTEKGDLSSESTVSRIRTEHFPLTLESARPSHTSQYLCASSVGTGYQPQHFGDGTRLSIL.

This chain connects TRBV5-6 to TRBJ2-1; 9 bases line up with TRBD2. The J segment lost 2 bases and the V segment lost 0 bases, leaving 0 bases of the junction unmatched. This CDR3 is 15 amino acids long. CDR1 is SGHDT, CDR2 YYEEEE, per germline. CDR3 in amino acids: CASSLGLAAYNEQFF. In DNA, the CDR3 is TGTGCCAGCAGCTTGGGACTAGCGGCCTACAATGAGCAGTTCTTC.

V and J are TRBV29-1 and TRBJ2-7, with TRBD2 matching over 14 bases. Per the germline V gene, CDR1 is SQVTM and CDR2 is ANQGSEA. V shed 6 bases, J shed 5 bases, and the junction held 6 bases outside the gene matches. This CDR3 is 14 amino acids long. CDR3 sequence (DNA): TGCAGCGTCCAGGGACTAGCGGGAGTCAACGAGCAGTACTTC. Its translation: CSVQGLAGVNEQYF.

The genes are TRBV5-1 and TRBJ1-3; tentatively, D is TRBD1 (6 bases). This CDR3 spans 15 amino acids. The V and J ends lost 2 bases and 0 bases respectively, with 9 bases between them. Germline V lookup: CDR1 SGHRS, CDR2 YFSETQ. The CDR3 region has the DNA TGCGCCAGCAGCTTAGGGGGAACCTCTGGAAACACCATATATTTT. Translation gives CASSLGGTSGNTIYF.

The rearrangement links TRBV7-2 to TRBJ2-3; 14 bases line up with TRBD2. The V segment lost 5 bases and the J segment 1 base; nucleotides outside the gene matches: 8. This CDR3 region has 18 residues. Germline V gene sequence: CDR1 SGHTA, CDR2 FQGNSA. This CDR3 is CASSLRLAGGRGTDTQYF. CDR3 coding DNA: TGTGCCAGCAGCCTAAGACTAGCGGGAGGGCGAGGCACAGATACGCAGTATTTT.

The chain employs TRBV6-5 and TRBJ1-1; 8 nucleotides agree with TRBD1. The length of the CDR3 is 13 residues. The J segment lost 5 bases and the V segment lost 6 bases, leaving 5 bases of the junction unmatched. Germline values: CDR1 MNHEY, CDR2 SVGAGI. The CDR3 spells CASRPGGGTEAFF. CDR3 bases: TGTGCCAGCAGGCCAGGGGGCGGAACTGAAGCTTTCTTT.

The CDR3 nucleotides are TGTGCCAGCAGCGATAGCTCGAGCTCTGGAAACACCATATATTTT. This gives the protein CASSDSSSSGNTIYF. The rearrangement links TRBV7-3 to TRBJ1-3; D is ambiguous. The ends were cut back, 5 bases at V and 0 bases at J, with 11 bases in the middle. Per germline, CDR1 SGHTA and CDR2 FQGTGA. CDR3 length: 15 amino acids.

The gene calls are TRBV4-1 and TRBJ1-5, with 9 bases lining up with TRBD1. Germline V lookup: CDR1 MGHRA, CDR2 YSYEKL. CDR3 length equals 20 residues. The V segment lost 3 bases and the J segment 0 bases; nucleotides outside the gene matches: 15. The CDR3 is CASSHLSGTGPVNSNQPQHF. The CDR3 DNA reads TGCGCCAGCAGCCACCTTTCCGGGACAGGGCCCGTTAATAGCAATCAGCCCCAGCATTTT.

The chain carries TRBV5-1 and TRBJ2-2; TRBD1 agrees at 8 bases. CDR3 length equals 15 residues. V gave up 0 bases and J gave up 7 bases; unmatched junction bases: 5. The V gene's germline CDR1 is SGHRS and CDR2 YFSETQ. As DNA, the CDR3 is TGCGCCAGCAGCTTGGCTCAGGGGGCGATCGGGGAGCTGTTTTTT. This encodes CASSLAQGAIGELFF.

This clone was seen a single time. This chain joins TRBV7-9 and TRBJ2-7; 13 bases agree with TRBD2. The trim removed 6 bases at V and 6 bases at J, leaving 5 bases unmatched. CDR1 is SEHNR and CDR2 is FQNEAQ in the germline V gene (reference sequence). The CDR3 extends over 14 amino acids. The CDR3 loop reads CASRTSGRTGEQYF. The CDR3 coding sequence is TGTGCCAGCAGGACTAGCGGGAGGACTGGCGAGCAGTACTTC.

About this clone: Other DNA sequences within the sample encode an identical CDR3. The gene calls are TRBV28 and TRBJ1-5; a weak D match, TRBD1 (5 bases). Germline values: CDR1 MDHEN, CDR2 SYDVKM. V was shortened by 7 bases and J by 1 base, with 5 bases between the two germline ends. The CDR3 sequence is 12 residues long. The CDR3 loop is CASTGSNQPQHF. For the CDR3, the DNA is TGTGCCAGCACAGGGAGCAATCAGCCCCAGCATTTT.

V usage is TRBV27 and J usage is TRBJ1-1; no firm D call. CDR1 and CDR2 (germline): MNHEY, SMNVEV (reference sequence). This CDR3 is 13 amino acids long. V lost 6 bases, J lost 2 bases, and 10 bases lay in between. For the CDR3, the DNA is TGTGCCAGCAGCCGCCGACAAAACACTGAAGCTTTCTTT. Translation gives CASSRRQNTEAFF.

The chain couples TRBV5-4 to TRBJ1-1; maybe TRBD1 (5 bases). V was cut by 4 bases and J by 3 bases, with 13 bases left in between. In germline, CDR1 is SGHNT, CDR2 YYREEE (reference sequence). This CDR3 region has 14 residues. CDR3 protein: CASSPGTPYTEAFF. The CDR3 nucleotides read TGTGCCAGCAGCCCGGGGACTCCGTACACTGAAGCTTTCTTT. Supplemented by reference TRBV5-4 and TRBJ1-1, the full variable domain reads ETGVTQSPTHLIKTRGQQVTLRCSSQSGHNTVSWYQQALGQGPQFIFQYYREEENGRGNFPPRFSGLQFPNYSSELNVNALELDDSALYLCASSPGTPYTEAFFGQGTRLTVV.

This clone was recorded once. The same CDR3 arises from other DNA sequences in this sample as well. The V gene is TRBV14, the J gene TRBJ2-7; TRBD1 matches at 9 bases. V dropped 4 bases and J dropped 2; count of bases not matched to a gene: 3. The CDR3 totals 14 residues. Germline loops: CDR1 SGHDN, CDR2 FVKESK. CDR3 coding DNA: TGTGCCAGCAGCCTGGGACAGGGTGCCTACGAGCAGTACTTC. Amino acids: CASSLGQGAYEQYF.

The rearrangement uses TRBV28 and TRBJ2-5, with 10 bases lining up with TRBD1. The CDR3 sequence is 15 residues long. Germline V lookup: CDR1 MDHEN, CDR2 SYDVKM. J lost 1 base, V lost 5 bases, and 4 bases had no gene match. The CDR3 DNA sequence: TGTGCCAGCAGTCTCGGACAGGGGGGCCAAGAGACCCAGTACTTC. It is translated as CASSLGQGGQETQYF.

CDR3 DNA sequence: TGTGCCACCAGCAGAGGCGGGACTAGCCACTACGAGCAGTACTTC. Protein sequence: CATSRGGTSHYEQYF. This chain joins TRBV15 and TRBJ2-7; TRBD2 matches 9 bases. V gave up 1 base and J gave up 3 bases; unmatched junction bases: 4. Germline values: CDR1 LNHNV, CDR2 YYDKDF (reference sequence). The CDR3 length is 15 residues.

V usage is TRBV7-3 and J usage is TRBJ2-1; TRBD2 matches 12 bases. V shed 5 bases and J 0 bases; nucleotides not matched to a gene: 8. Germline values: CDR1 SGHTA, CDR2 FQGTGA. The CDR3 has 18 residues. As DNA, the CDR3 is TGTGCCAGCAGCGCCGGGACTAGCGGGCAAAGCTCCTACAATGAGCAGTTCTTC. Its protein product is CASSAGTSGQSSYNEQFF.

CDR3: CSVEWTGIYNEQFF. CDR3 nucleotide sequence: TGCAGCGTGGAATGGACAGGGATCTACAATGAGCAGTTCTTC. V gene TRBV29-1 combines with J gene TRBJ2-1, with TRBD1 matching 8 bases. CDR3 length equals 14 residues. The V gene end was trimmed by 6 bases and the J gene end by 3 bases; junction bases not matched to a gene: 7. Germline V gene lookup returns CDR1 SQVTM and CDR2 ANQGSEA.

The J gene is TRBJ2-3, the V gene TRBV30; a possible D gene is TRBD1 (5 bases). V lost 8 bases and J lost 2, with 11 bases in between. CDR3 length: 12 amino acids. CDR1 and CDR2 from the germline V gene are GTSNPN and SVGIG (reference sequence). CDR3 sequence: CAHRRDTDTQYF. The CDR3 DNA follows: TGTGCCCACAGGAGAGACACAGATACGCAGTATTTT.

As for this clone: An end of the junction does not agree with germline; a read error may underlie this. The genes are TRBV7-7 and TRBJ2-3; a weak D match, TRBD2 (5 bases). The CDR3 runs 14 residues. The germline CDR1 and CDR2 sequences are SSHAT and FNYEAQ (reference sequence). The CDR3 DNA reads as TGTGCTAGCAGCTCCGGACTGAGCACAGATACGCAGTATTTT. Its protein is CASSSGLSTDTQYF.

This chain connects TRBV12-3 or TRBV12-4 to TRBJ1-4; D is unclear. The CDR3 runs to 12 residues. V was cut by 3 bases and J by 13 bases, with 12 bases left in between. The CDR3 sequence: CASSFFLSGLFF. The CDR3 DNA follows: TGTGCCAGCAGTTTTTTTCTCAGCGGACTGTTTTTT.

The V gene is TRBV6-5, the J gene TRBJ1-5, with TRBD1 matching over 7 bases. V lost 11 bases, J lost 1 base, and 8 bases stayed unmatched. CDR1 is MNHEY and CDR2 is SVGAGI in the germline V gene. This CDR3 contains 14 residues. CDR3 nucleotides: TGTGCCTCTCTCGACAGGGTAAGCAATCAGCCCCAGCATTTT. This encodes CASLDRVSNQPQHF.